One and the same sample provided the 3 T cell receptor beta chains below, sequenced in a study of naive and memory T cell subsets. Blood and skin TCR RNA was reverse transcribed with alpha and beta constant primers. MiXCR, run by TCRdb on the UMI-ligation and nested PCR reads, gives a single entry per CDR3 protein. The sample carries fewer than 20,000 distinct CDR3 sequences, roughly 9% recorded once. Treatment here: skin biopsy from PPD injection site in Mantoux-positive individual. Input was about 1 to 1,100 ng of DNase-treated total RNA without cell sorting. This material consisted of skin, taken from a tuberculin skin test site. These receptors were collected from an adult in good health.

This clonotype was counted at least ten times. The CDR3 coding sequence is TGCAGCGTTAAGCGGCCGGAAAGCTACGAGCAGTACTTC. It translates to CSVKRPESYEQYF. This rearrangement joins TRBV29-1 to TRBJ2-7; D perhaps matches TRBD2 (5 bases). V gave up 5 bases and J gave up 3 bases, with 14 bases separating them. The germline V gene has CDR1 SQVTM and CDR2 ANQGSEA. The CDR3 contains 13 residues.

As DNA, the CDR3 is TGTGCCAGCAGCTCCGGGACATCGAACACCGGGGAGCTGTTTTTT. This sequence encodes CASSSGTSNTGELFF. V and J are TRBV7-2 and TRBJ2-2, with D possibly being TRBD1 (6 bases). The V gene lost 4 bases and the J gene lost 0 bases, with 9 bases spanning the gap. The CDR3 extends over 15 amino acids. Germline V gene data show CDR1 as SGHTA and CDR2 as FQGNSA.

The rearrangement links TRBV27 to TRBJ1-1; D possibly corresponds to TRBD1 (6 bases). In germline, CDR1 is MNHEY, CDR2 SMNVEV (reference sequence). CDR3 size: 15 residues. Trimming stripped 6 bases from V and 5 bases from J, with 19 bases between. The CDR3 DNA reads TGTGCCAGCAGCCGCTGGGGGGGGCGAAGAACTGAAGCTTTCTTT. Translation gives CASSRWGGRRTEAFF.